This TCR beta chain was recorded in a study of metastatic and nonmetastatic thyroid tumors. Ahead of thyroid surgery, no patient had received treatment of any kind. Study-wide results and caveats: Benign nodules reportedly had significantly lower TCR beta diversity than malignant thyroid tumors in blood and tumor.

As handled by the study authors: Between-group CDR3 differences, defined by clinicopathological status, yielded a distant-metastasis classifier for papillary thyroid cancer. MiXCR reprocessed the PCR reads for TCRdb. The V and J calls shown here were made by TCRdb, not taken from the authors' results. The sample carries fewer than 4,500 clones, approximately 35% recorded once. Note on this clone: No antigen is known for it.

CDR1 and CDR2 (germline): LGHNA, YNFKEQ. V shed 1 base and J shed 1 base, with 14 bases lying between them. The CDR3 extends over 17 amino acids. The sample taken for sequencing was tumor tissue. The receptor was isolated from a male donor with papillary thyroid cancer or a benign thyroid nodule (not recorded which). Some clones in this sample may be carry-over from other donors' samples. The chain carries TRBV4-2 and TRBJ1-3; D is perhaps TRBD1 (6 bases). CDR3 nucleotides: TGTGCCAGCAGCCAAGGTGAGACAGGCACATCTGGAAACACCATATATTTT. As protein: CASSQGETGTSGNTIYF.